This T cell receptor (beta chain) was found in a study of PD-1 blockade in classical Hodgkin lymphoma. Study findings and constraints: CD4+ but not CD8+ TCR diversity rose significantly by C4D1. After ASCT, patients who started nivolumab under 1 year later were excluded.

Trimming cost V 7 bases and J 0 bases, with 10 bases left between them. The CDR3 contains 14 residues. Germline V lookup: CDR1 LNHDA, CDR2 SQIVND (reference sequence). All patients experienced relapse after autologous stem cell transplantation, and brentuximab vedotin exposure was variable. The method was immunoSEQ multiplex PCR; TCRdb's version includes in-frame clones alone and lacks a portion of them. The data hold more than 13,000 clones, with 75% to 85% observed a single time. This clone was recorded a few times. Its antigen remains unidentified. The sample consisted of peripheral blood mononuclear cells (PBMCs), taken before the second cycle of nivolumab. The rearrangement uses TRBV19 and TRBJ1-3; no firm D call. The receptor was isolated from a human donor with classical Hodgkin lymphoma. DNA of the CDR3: TGTGCCAGTATTGTCGCAGGCTCTGGAAACACCATATATTTT. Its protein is CASIVAGSGNTIYF.